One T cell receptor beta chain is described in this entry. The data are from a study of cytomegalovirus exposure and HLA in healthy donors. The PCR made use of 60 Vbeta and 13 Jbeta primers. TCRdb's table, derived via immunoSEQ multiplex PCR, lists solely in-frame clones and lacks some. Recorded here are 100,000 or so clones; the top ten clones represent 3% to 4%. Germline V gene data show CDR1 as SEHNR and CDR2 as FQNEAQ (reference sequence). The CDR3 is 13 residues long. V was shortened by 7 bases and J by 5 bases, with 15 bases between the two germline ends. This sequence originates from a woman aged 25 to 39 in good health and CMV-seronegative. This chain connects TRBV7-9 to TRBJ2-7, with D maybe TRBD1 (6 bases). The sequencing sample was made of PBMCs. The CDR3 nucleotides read TGTGCCAGCATTCAGGGGTTTGGAAACGAGCAGTACTTC. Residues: CASIQGFGNEQYF.